This entry is about one T cell receptor (beta chain). Collection yielded roughly 2.3 ml of blood per donor. The CDR3 sequence is 14 residues long. Germline V gene lookup returns CDR1 DFQATT and CDR2 SNEGSKA (reference sequence). The data were taken from a study of monozygotic twins with inflammatory bowel disease. TCRdb derives one entry per CDR3 protein from the 5' RACE reads, leaving out DNA. The table lists about 160,000 distinct CDR3 sequences. The V call is TRBV20-1, the J call TRBJ2-7. Sequencing was performed on blood. The clonotype was recovered from a human donor with ulcerative colitis or Crohn's disease, or a healthy co-twin of an affected twin (not recorded which). The CDR3 region is CSARELNFSYEQYF.